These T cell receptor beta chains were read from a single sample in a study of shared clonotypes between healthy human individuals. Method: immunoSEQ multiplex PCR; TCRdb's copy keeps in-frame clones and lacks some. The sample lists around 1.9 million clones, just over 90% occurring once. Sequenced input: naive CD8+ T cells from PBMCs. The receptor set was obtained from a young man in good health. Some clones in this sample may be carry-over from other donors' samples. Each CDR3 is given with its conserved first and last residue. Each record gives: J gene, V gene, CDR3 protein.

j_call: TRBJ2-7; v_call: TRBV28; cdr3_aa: CASSSTGVEQYF
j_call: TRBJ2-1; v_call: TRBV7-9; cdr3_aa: CASSIPSGNDNEQFF
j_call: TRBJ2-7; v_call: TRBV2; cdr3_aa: CASSEPREVLNEQYF
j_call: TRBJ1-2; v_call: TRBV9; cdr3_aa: CASSGSGGKNYGYTF
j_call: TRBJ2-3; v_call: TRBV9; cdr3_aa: CASSAPTGELTDTQYF
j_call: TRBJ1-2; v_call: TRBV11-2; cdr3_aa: CASSLGTGANDGYTF
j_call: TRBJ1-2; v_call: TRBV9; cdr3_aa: CASSVAGGEIGGYTF
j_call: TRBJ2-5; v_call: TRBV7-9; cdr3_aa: CASSLLGGEETQYF
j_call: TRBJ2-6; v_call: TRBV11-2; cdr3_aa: CASSFRRDGYSGANVLTF
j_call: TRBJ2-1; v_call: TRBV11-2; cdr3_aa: CASSLVTSANEQFF
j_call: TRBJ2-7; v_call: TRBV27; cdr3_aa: CASSPQTGFEQYF
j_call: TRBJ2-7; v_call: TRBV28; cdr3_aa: CASSLWAGGAYEQYF
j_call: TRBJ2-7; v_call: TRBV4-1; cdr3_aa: CASSQDGGEKQYF
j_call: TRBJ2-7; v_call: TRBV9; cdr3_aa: CASSLWDSNSYEQYF
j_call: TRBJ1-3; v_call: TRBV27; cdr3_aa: CASSYGTGSGNTIYF
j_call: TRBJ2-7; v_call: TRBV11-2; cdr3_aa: CASRLEGADYEQYF
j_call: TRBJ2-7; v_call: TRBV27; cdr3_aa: CASTPLAGVYEQYF
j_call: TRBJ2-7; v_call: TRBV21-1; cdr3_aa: CASSKDRMGQGSYEQYF
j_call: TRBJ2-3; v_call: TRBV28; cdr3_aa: CASRGEREVTQYF
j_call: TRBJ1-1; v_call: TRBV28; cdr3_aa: CASTLQVDTEAFF
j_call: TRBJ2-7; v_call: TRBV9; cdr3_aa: CASSAAMTHEQYF
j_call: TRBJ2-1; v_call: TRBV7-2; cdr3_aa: CASSLTGREQFF
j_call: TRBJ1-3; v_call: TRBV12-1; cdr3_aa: CATVEARRGAGRGNTIYF
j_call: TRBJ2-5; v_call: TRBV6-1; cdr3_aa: CASSVRKKETQYF
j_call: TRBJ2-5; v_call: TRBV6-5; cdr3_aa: CASSSPLGTNQETQYF
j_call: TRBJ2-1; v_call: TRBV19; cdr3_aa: CASSANTYNEQFF
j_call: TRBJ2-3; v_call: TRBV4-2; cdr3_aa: CASSQTNVGRGTDTQYF
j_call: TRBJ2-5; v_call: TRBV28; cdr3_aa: CASSLRDRVFPSETQYF
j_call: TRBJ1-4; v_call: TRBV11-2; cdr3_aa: CASSLGFSNRLSTNEKLFF
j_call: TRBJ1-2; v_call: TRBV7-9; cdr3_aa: CASSLVGQGASGYTF
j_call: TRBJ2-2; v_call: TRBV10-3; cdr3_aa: CAISTSGDRTGELFF
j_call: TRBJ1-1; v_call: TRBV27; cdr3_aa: CASSLARGGAAEAFF
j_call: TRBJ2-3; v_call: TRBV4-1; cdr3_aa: CASSQDRLRAGRTDTQYF
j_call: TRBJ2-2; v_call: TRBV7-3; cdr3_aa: CASSLLAGGSTGELFF
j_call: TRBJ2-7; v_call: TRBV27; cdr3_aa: CASSLVGTGHDEQYF
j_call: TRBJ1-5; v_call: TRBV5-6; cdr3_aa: CASSFGGTGGQPQHF
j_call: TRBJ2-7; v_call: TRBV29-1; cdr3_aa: CSVEEARRAASYEQYF
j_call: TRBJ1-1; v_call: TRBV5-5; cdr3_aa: CASSLSRNTEAFF
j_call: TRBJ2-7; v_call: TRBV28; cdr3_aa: CASSSLSRGVEQYF
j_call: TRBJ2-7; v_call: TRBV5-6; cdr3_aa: CASSGGEGLRNEQYF
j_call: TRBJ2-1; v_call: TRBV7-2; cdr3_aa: CASSDSGSSYNEQFF
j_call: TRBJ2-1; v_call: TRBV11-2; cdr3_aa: CASSSRGGTGNNEQFF
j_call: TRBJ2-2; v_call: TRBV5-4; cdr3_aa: CASSLRQGITGELFF
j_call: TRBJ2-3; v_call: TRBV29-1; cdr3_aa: CSVRSPPEDAADTQYF